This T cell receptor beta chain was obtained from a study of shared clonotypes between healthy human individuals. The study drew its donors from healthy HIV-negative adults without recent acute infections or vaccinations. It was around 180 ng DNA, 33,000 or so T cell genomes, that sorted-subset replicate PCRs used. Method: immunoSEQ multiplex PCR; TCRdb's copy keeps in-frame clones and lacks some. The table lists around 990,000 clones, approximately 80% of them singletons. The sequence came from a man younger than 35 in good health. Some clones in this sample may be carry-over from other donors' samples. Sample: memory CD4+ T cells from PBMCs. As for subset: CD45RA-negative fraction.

The CDR3 sequence: CATSITSGTDTQYF. The DNA for the CDR3 is TGTGCCACCAGCATTACTAGCGGCACAGATACGCAGTATTTT. V usage is TRBV15 and J usage is TRBJ2-3, with 7 bases fitting TRBD2. V dropped 4 bases and J dropped 1; count of bases not matched to a gene: 2. Germline loops: CDR1 LNHNV, CDR2 YYDKDF (reference sequence). The CDR3 runs 14 residues.